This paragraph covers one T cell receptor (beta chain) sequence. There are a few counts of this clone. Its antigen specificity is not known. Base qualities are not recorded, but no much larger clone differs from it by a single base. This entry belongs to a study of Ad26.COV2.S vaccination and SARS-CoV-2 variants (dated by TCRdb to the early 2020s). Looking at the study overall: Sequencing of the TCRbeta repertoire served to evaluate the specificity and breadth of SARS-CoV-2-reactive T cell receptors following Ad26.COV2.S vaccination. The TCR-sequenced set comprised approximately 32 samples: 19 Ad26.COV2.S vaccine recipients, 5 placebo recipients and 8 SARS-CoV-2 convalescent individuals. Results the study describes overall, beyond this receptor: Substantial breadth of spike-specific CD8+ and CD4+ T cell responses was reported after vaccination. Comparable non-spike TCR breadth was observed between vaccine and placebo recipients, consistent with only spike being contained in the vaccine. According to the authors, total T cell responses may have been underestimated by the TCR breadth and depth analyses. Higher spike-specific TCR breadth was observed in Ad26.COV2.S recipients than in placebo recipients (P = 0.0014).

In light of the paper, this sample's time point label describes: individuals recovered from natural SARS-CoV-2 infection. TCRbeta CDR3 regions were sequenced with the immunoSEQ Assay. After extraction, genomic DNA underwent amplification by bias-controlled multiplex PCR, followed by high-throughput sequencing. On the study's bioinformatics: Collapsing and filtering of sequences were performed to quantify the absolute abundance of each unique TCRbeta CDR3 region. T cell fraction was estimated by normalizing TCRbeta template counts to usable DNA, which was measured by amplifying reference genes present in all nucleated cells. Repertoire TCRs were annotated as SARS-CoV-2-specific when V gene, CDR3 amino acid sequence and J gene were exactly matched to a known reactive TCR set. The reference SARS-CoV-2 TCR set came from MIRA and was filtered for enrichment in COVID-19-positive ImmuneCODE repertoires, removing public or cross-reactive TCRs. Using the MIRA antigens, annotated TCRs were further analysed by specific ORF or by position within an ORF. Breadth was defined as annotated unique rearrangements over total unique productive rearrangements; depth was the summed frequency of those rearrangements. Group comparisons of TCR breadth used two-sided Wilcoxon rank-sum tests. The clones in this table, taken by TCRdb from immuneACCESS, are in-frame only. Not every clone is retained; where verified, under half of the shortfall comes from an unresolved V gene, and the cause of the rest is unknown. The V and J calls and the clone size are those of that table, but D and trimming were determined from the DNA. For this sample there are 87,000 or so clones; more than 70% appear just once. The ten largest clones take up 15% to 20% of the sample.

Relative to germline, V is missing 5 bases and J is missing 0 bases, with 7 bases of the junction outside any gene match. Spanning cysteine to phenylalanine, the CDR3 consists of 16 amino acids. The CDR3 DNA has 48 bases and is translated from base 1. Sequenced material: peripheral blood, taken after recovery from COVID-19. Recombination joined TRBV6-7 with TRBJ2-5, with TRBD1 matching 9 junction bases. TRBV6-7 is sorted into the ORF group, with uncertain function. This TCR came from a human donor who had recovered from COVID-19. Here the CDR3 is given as CASSPGTGSYQETQYF. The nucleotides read TGTGCCAGCAGTCCCGGGACAGGGTCTTACCAAGAGACCCAGTACTTC.